This T cell receptor beta chain was identified during a study of PD-L1 blockade in urothelial cancer. On the study more broadly: Timepoints chosen for blood analysis were 3 weeks (second dose) and 6 weeks after treatment start.

Assay used: immunoSEQ multiplex PCR; TCRdb lists only in-frame clones, some missing. Among about 76,000 clones listed, approximately 90% were seen once. The time point: peripheral blood 6 weeks after treatment start. V lost 2 bases to trimming and J lost 8 bases; unmatched junction nucleotides: 6. The length of the CDR3 is 15 residues. CDR1 is SEHNR and CDR2 is FQNEAQ in the germline V gene (reference sequence). The V call is TRBV7-9, the J call TRBJ1-4; 9 bases match TRBD1. This TCR derives from a woman of 80 years or more with urothelial cancer. Source: PBMCs, taken around atezolizumab (anti-PD-L1) treatment. The CDR3 sequence is CASSLYTGGREKLFF. The CDR3 DNA sequence: TGTGCCAGCAGCTTATATACAGGGGGCAGAGAAAAACTGTTTTTT. Drawing the rest from reference TRBV7-9 and TRBJ1-4, the complete variable domain is DTGVSQNPRHKITKRGQNVTFRCDPISEHNRLYWYRQTLGQGPEFLTYFQNEAQLEKSRLLSDRFSAERPKGSFSTLEIQRTEQGDSAMYLCASSLYTGGREKLFFGSGTQLSVL.